This T cell receptor beta chain was sequenced during a study of T cell responses to AZD1222 COVID-19 vaccine. Here immunoSEQ multiplex PCR was the method, and the copy in TCRdb shows in-frame clones only, minus some. The sample records 250,000 to 300,000 clones, almost 95% being singletons. Second doses that came at about 4 or about 12 weeks were put together. Regarding the study as a whole: Only six AZD1222 recipients tested seropositive at baseline.

With respect to this clone: The antigen is undetermined.

Germline V gene lookup returns CDR1 MDHEN and CDR2 SYDVKM. Trimming pared 1 base from V and 6 bases from J, leaving 16 bases between. This CDR3 is 16 amino acids long. The specimen comprised peripheral blood, sampled 28 days after the second AZD1222 dose. The sequence was collected from an adult who received the AZD1222 COVID-19 vaccine. The V call is TRBV28, the J call TRBJ2-1; D may correspond to TRBD1 or TRBD2 (6 bases each). The CDR3 region has the DNA TGTGCCAGCAGTTTATTATTGCCGGGGGCAATCAATGAGCAGTTCTTC. Its translation is CASSLLLPGAINEQFF.